The T cell receptor (beta chain) under discussion was sequenced for a study of Ad26.COV2.S vaccination and SARS-CoV-2 variants. Whole-study results and caveats: TCR breadth and depth estimates may have understated total T cell responses. Vaccinated individuals (as opposed to placebo recipients) had higher spike-specific TCR breadth. Vaccinees and placebo recipients showed similar non-spike TCR breadth.

Worth noting for this clone: What it recognizes is unknown.

TCRdb keeps only in-frame clones here, not all; method: immunoSEQ multiplex PCR. The top ten clones hold roughly 1.7% of a sample with about 460,000 clones, roughly nine tenths of them seen once. The germline gives CDR1 SGHAT, CDR2 FQDESV (reference sequence). Trimming removed 2 bases from V and 4 bases from J; junction bases left unmatched: 5. The CDR3 loop spans 16 amino acids. Treatment indicated: 15 to 20 received Ad26.COV2.S at low or high dose, single or two shots; about 5 received placebo; per-sample allocation not given. The investigators took samples on day 63 after the first vaccine or placebo injection. Adults aged 18-55 years in Boston included the donor.

The clonotype was recovered from a person aged 18 to 65 who received the Ad26.COV2.S COVID-19 vaccine or a placebo. Sequencing was performed on peripheral blood, taken in a trial of Ad26.COV2.S vaccine versus placebo. V gene TRBV11-1 combines with J gene TRBJ2-1; the match to TRBD2 covers 10 bases. The CDR3 sequence is CASSLSASGSYNEQFF. In DNA form, the CDR3 reads TGTGCCAGCAGCTTAAGTGCTAGCGGGAGTTACAATGAGCAGTTCTTC. Complete variable domain (other parts from reference TRBV11-1 and TRBJ2-1): EAEVAQSPRYKITEKSQAVAFWCDPISGHATLYWYRQILGQGPELLVQFQDESVVDDSQLPKDRFSAERLKGVDSTLKIQPAELGDSAMYLCASSLSASGSYNEQFFGPGTRLTVL.